Each of the 20 T cell receptor beta chains below was sequenced from the same sample in a study of T cell repertoires in cytomegalovirus infection. TCRdb re-called the reads through MiXCR, storing one row per CDR3 protein. Of approximately 990,000 distinct CDR3 sequences listed, roughly a third were seen once; the top ten hold 13%. These receptors are not linked to any known antigen. This specimen consisted of cultured CD8+ T cells from PBMCs, obtained from culture after CMV antigen stimulation. The source is a human donor in good health (CMV status not recorded). Some clones in this sample may be carry-over from other donors' samples.

The DNA for the CDR3 is TGTGCCAGCAGCTTTAATGTAGCGGGGGCGGACACAGATACGCAGTATTTT. Translated: CASSFNVAGADTDTQYF. The chain couples TRBV11-2 to TRBJ2-3; 9 nucleotides agree with TRBD2. Germline V gene sequence: CDR1 SGHAT, CDR2 FQNNGV. V shed 3 bases and J 2 bases; nucleotides not matched to a gene: 9. CDR3 length: 17 amino acids.

This clonotype was observed a handful of times. The chain carries TRBV11-1 and TRBJ1-2, with D possibly matching TRBD1 (6 bases). Per the germline V gene, CDR1 is SGHAT and CDR2 is FQDESV (reference sequence). Trimming took off 1 base at V and 4 bases at J, with 13 bases between the two ends. The CDR3 runs to 15 residues. In nucleotides, the CDR3 is TGTGCCAGCAGCTTAGACCCGGACAGCAGCTATGGCTACACCTTC. Protein sequence: CASSLDPDSSYGYTF.

This clonotype was recorded once. The rearrangement joins TRBV12-3 or TRBV12-4 to TRBJ2-7; D call uncertain. CDR3 length equals 14 residues. Trimming shortened V by 1 base and J by 2 bases, and 9 bases separated the two germline ends. CDR3 protein: CASSLGRLTYEQYF. CDR3 nucleotides: TGTGCCAGCAGTTTAGGCAGGTTAACCTACGAGCAGTACTTC.

Points on this clonotype: A single base separates this from a much larger clone, so it may be a read error. The chain joins TRBV7-2 to TRBJ2-3, with 11 bases matching TRBD2. There are 19 residues in the CDR3. V was pared by 1 base and J by 3 bases, with 12 bases of the junction left unmatched. Germline V lookup: CDR1 SGHTA, CDR2 FQGNSA. In DNA, the CDR3 is TGTGCCAGCAGCTTAGAGGGCCTGATAGCGGGGGGGTCGACAGATACGCAGTATTTT. The encoded protein is CASSLEGLIAGGSTDTQYF.

The CDR3 protein is CASSYLPEGAGELFF. The CDR3, as DNA: TGTGCCAGCAGTTATCTCCCGGAGGGCGCCGGGGAGCTGTTTTTT. The rearrangement joins TRBV6-5 to TRBJ2-2, with D possibly being TRBD2 (6 bases). Germline CDR1 MNHEY, CDR2 SVGAGI. The V end was cut by 3 bases, the J end by 6 bases, with 14 bases between. The CDR3 spans 15 residues.

This clonotype was seen more than once but under ten times. The rearrangement links TRBV12-3 or TRBV12-4 to TRBJ2-1, with TRBD2 identical over 10 bases. V gave up 4 bases and J gave up 4 bases; unmatched junction bases: 10. This CDR3 region has 17 residues. CDR3 DNA sequence: TGTGCCAGCAGTTCCCCTAGCGGGGGTCCGATATACAATGAGCAGTTCTTC. This encodes CASSSPSGGPIYNEQFF.

This clonotype was counted a few times. The J gene is TRBJ1-2, the V gene TRBV20-1, with D maybe TRBD1 (6 bases). The germline CDR1 and CDR2 sequences are DFQATT and SNEGSKA (reference sequence). Trimming shortened V by 0 bases and J by 0 bases, and 17 bases separated the two germline ends. The CDR3 loop spans 17 amino acids. CDR3 nucleotides: TGCAGTGCTAGAGACTTCGGTAGGGACACCCCTAACTATGGCTACACCTTC. Amino acid sequence: CSARDFGRDTPNYGYTF.

The chain has TRBV10-3 and TRBJ2-7, with D hard to call. Germline-derived CDR1 and CDR2 are ENHRY and SYGVKD. This CDR3 spans 13 amino acids. Trimming took off 6 bases at V and 3 bases at J, with 12 bases between the two ends. The CDR3 loop reads CAISSTRVYEQYV. CDR3 nucleotide sequence: TGTGCCATCAGCTCAACAAGGGTCTACGAGCAGTACGTC.

Note on this clonotype: It may be a read error: a sequence one base away is much more abundant. DNA of the CDR3: TGTGCCAGCAGTAGGGGGGCAAATCAGCCCCAGTATTTT. It encodes CASSRGANQPQYF. The rearrangement links TRBV7-6 to TRBJ1-5; D is possibly TRBD1 or TRBD2 (6 bases each). The DNA end is more similar to TRBJ2-3, so the J call may be wrong. The CDR3 has 13 residues. Germline lookup yields CDR1 SGHVS and CDR2 FNYEAQ.

This clonotype was recorded a few times. The chain is built from TRBV4-2 and TRBJ2-5, with no clear D. This CDR3 has 14 amino acids. V was shortened by 1 base and J by 5 bases, with 11 bases between the two germline ends. Germline V lookup: CDR1 LGHNA, CDR2 YNFKEQ. The CDR3 coding sequence is TGTGCCAGCAGCCAAGTCGAGGTGGTGGAGACCCAGTACTTC. It yields the protein CASSQVEVVETQYF.

Concerning this clonotype itself: Sequence at one end of the junction differs from germline and may be a read error. The V and J genes are TRBV10-3 and TRBJ2-7, with 7 bases lining up with TRBD1. CDR3 length: 11 residues. The germline CDR1 and CDR2 sequences are ENHRY and SYGVKD. CDR3 loop: CTIRQGREQYF. The CDR3, as DNA: TGTACCATCAGACAGGGTCGCGAGCAGTACTTC.

This clonotype appeared once. The chain couples TRBV10-3 to TRBJ2-1, with 7 bases lining up with TRBD1. The J segment lost 2 bases and the V segment lost 11 bases, leaving 6 bases of the junction unmatched. Germline V gives CDR1 ENHRY, CDR2 SYGVKD. This CDR3 has 13 residues. This chain's CDR3 is CALGQAPYNEQFF. The CDR3 bases are TGTGCCTTAGGACAGGCCCCCTACAATGAGCAGTTCTTC.

This clonotype was observed a few times. V is TRBV27 and J is TRBJ2-5; 7 bases map to TRBD2. The CDR3 is made up of 17 amino acids. V trimming: 5 bases; J trimming: 0 bases; junction bases outside the gene matches: 12. CDR1 and CDR2 (germline): MNHEY, SMNVEV (reference sequence). CDR3 sequence: CASSTGGGARYQETQYF. CDR3 nucleotides: TGTGCCAGCAGTACCGGGGGAGGGGCACGGTACCAAGAGACCCAGTACTTC.

This sequence joins TRBV24-1 and TRBJ2-2, with D uncertain. The CDR3 is 15 amino acids. Trimming took 4 bases from V and 5 from J, leaving 13 bases between them. Germline V lookup: CDR1 KGHDR, CDR2 SFDVKD. The CDR3 spells CATSDQDRDTGELFF. CDR3 sequence (DNA): TGTGCCACCAGTGACCAGGACCGAGATACCGGGGAGCTGTTTTTT.

This clonotype came up many times. The chain combines TRBV4-1 with TRBJ1-3; D is uncertain. Trimming shortened V by 1 base and J by 5 bases, and 3 bases separated the two germline ends. The CDR3 is 12 amino acids. Germline loops: CDR1 MGHRA, CDR2 YSYEKL. The CDR3 coding sequence is TGCGCCAGCAGCCAAGGAAGAAACACCATATATTTT. It encodes CASSQGRNTIYF.

The J gene is TRBJ1-2, the V gene TRBV19; D might be TRBD1 (6 bases). The V end lost 1 base, the J end lost 0 bases, and 12 bases lay between the germline ends. Germline V CDR1 and CDR2: LNHDA, SQIVND (reference sequence). CDR3 length: 16 amino acids. CDR3 DNA sequence: TGTGCCAGTAGTATAGGGGGACACCTGACTAACTATGGCTACACCTTC. This codes for CASSIGGHLTNYGYTF.

This clonotype has a handful of counts. J is TRBJ2-1 and V is TRBV11-2; the match to TRBD1 covers 7 bases. The CDR3 length is 12 residues. Unmatched junction bases numbered 1, after V lost 3 bases and J lost 8 bases. Germline lookup yields CDR1 SGHAT and CDR2 FQNNGV. DNA for the CDR3: TGTGCCAGCAGCTTCACAGGGGATGAGCAGTTCTTC. Protein sequence: CASSFTGDEQFF.

This clonotype has more than one count but fewer than ten. The rearrangement uses TRBV7-6 and TRBJ2-1; 14 positions agree with TRBD2. There are 19 residues in the CDR3. Germline V gene lookup returns CDR1 SGHVS and CDR2 FNYEAQ. The J segment lost 8 bases and the V segment lost 4 bases, leaving 16 bases of the junction unmatched. The DNA for the CDR3 is TGTGCCAGCAGCTCACCGGGACTAGCGGGGGTATTAGTAGGGGATGAGCAGTTCTTC. Protein product: CASSSPGLAGVLVGDEQFF.

This clonotype was seen more than once but under ten times. This chain links TRBV19 with TRBJ1-2; no clear D. The V end lost 3 bases, the J end lost 8 bases, and 13 bases lay between the germline ends. CDR1 is LNHDA, CDR2 SQIVND, per germline (reference sequence). CDR3 size: 13 residues. The CDR3 here is CASSISLLPGYTF. The CDR3 nucleotides read TGTGCCAGTAGTATCTCTCTCCTACCCGGCTACACCTTC.

This chain joins TRBV7-9 and TRBJ2-2; weak D call: TRBD1 (6 bases). The germline CDR1 and CDR2 sequences are SEHNR and FQNEAQ (reference sequence). The length of the CDR3 is 14 residues. V lost 10 bases to trimming and J lost 1 base, with 13 bases between them. CDR3 sequence reads: CATWSTGNTGELFF. The CDR3 DNA sequence: TGTGCCACATGGTCGACAGGGAACACCGGGGAGCTGTTTTTT. The variable domain in full, with the rest retrieved from reference TRBV7-9 and TRBJ2-2, is DTGVSQNPRHKITKRGQNVTFRCDPISEHNRLYWYRQTLGQGPEFLTYFQNEAQLEKSRLLSDRFSAERPKGSFSTLEIQRTEQGDSAMYLCATWSTGNTGELFFGEGSRLTVL.